The sequence of this TCR beta chain was determined in a study of immune evolution from preneoplasia to lung adenocarcinoma. The study, taken as a whole, reports: Normal lung had the highest top T cell clone frequencies.

About this clone itself: Its antigen is still unknown.

V was cut by 7 bases and J by 3 bases, with 9 bases left in between. The CDR3 length is 12 residues. Clones were read by immunoSEQ multiplex PCR, and TCRdb kept only the in-frame ones, dropping some. The sample lists approximately 7,300 clones, about two thirds occurring once. This chain links TRBV6-7 with TRBJ1-2, with D unclear. TRBV6-7 falls under the ORF class, with uncertain function. This TCR was sampled from a donor older than 65 with lung adenocarcinoma. Some clones in this sample may be carry-over from other donors' samples. Material for sequencing was FFPE lung adenocarcinoma in situ tissue. CDR3 DNA: TGTGCCAGCATCCTAGGACACTATGGCTACACCTTC. Residues: CASILGHYGYTF.